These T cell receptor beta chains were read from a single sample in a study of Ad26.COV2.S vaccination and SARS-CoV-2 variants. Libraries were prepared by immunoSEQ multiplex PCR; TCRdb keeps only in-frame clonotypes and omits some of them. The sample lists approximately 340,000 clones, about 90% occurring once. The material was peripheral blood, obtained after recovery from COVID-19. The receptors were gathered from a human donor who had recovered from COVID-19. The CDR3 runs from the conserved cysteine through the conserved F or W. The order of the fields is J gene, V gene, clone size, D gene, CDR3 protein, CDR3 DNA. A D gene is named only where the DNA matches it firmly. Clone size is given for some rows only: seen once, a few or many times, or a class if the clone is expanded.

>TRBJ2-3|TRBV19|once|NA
CASSLPTRDTQYF
TGTGCCAGTAGTCTACCTACCAGGGATACGCAGTATTTT
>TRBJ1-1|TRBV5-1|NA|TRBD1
CASSWGQVGNTEAFF
TGCGCCAGCAGCTGGGGACAGGTCGGCAACACTGAAGCTTTCTTT
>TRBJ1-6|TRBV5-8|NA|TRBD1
CASSRSWTGYSPLHF
TGTGCCAGCAGCAGGAGTTGGACAGGCTATTCACCCCTCCACTTT
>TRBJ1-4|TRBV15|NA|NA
CATTDGNSATNEKLFF
TGTGCCACTACAGACGGGAACTCTGCAACTAATGAAAAACTGTTTTTT
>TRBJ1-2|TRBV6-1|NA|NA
CASSESPVVYGYTF
TGTGCCAGCAGTGAAAGCCCGGTTGTCTATGGCTACACCTTC
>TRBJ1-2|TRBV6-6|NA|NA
CASSYYPGSYGYTF
TGTGCCAGCAGTTACTATCCAGGGAGCTATGGCTACACCTTC
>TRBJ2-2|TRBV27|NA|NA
CASSLSPVFSHTGELFF
TGTGCCAGCAGCCTCAGCCCTGTTTTCTCCCACACCGGGGAGCTGTTTTTT
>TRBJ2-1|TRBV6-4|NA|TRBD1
CASSDLGTGDNEQFF
TGTGCCAGCAGTGACTTAGGGACAGGGGACAATGAGCAGTTCTTC
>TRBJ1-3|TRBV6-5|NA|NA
CASMVRAGNTIYF
TGTGCCAGCATGGTCCGGGCTGGAAACACCATATATTTT
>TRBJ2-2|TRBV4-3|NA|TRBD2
CASSQAGEGTGELFF
TGCGCCAGCAGCCAAGCGGGGGAGGGCACCGGGGAGCTGTTTTTT
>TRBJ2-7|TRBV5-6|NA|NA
CASSFRGGSGYEQYF
TGTGCCAGCAGCTTCAGGGGGGGTTCCGGCTACGAGCAGTACTTC
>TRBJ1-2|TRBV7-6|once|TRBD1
CASSFYAAGQDWHGYTF
TGTGCCAGCAGCTTCTATGCCGCGGGACAGGATTGGCATGGCTACACCTTC
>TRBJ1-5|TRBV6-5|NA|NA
CASSLQRAQNQPQHF
TGTGCCAGCAGTCTACAGCGAGCACAAAATCAGCCCCAGCATTTT
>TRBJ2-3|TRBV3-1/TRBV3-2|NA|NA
CASSRSTSTDTQYF
TGTGCCAGCAGCCGTTCAACTTCCACAGATACGCAGTATTTT
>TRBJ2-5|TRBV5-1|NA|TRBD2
CASSSLAGGPETQYF
TGCGCCAGCAGCTCTCTAGCGGGGGGGCCAGAGACCCAGTACTTC
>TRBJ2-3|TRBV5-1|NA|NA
CASSPAGHYTDTQYF
TGCGCCAGCAGCCCGGCGGGGCATTACACAGATACGCAGTATTTT
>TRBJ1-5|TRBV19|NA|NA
CASTWIGQPQHF
TGTGCCAGTACCTGGATTGGTCAGCCCCAGCATTTT
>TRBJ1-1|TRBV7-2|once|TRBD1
CASSLVTGTEAFF
TGTGCCAGCAGCTTAGTGACAGGGACTGAAGCTTTCTTT
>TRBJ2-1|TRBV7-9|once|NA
CASSSTSTLYNEQFF
TGTGCCAGCAGCTCCACTAGCACTCTTTACAATGAGCAGTTCTTC
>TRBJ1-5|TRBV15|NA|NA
CATSITGSNQPQHF
TGTGCCACCAGCATTACAGGGAGCAATCAGCCCCAGCATTTT
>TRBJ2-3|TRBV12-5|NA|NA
CASGLDPVGRTDTQYF
TGTGCTAGTGGTTTGGACCCGGTGGGTCGCACAGATACGCAGTATTTT
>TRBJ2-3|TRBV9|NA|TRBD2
CASSPSGGITDTQYF
TGTGCCAGCAGTCCTAGCGGGGGAATCACAGATACGCAGTATTTT
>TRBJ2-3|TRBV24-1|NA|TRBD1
CATSDSGQGTDTQYF
TGTGCCACCAGTGATTCGGGACAGGGTACAGATACGCAGTATTTT
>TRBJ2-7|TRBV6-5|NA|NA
CASSYPPGYEQYF
TGTGCCAGCAGTTATCCACCCGGGTACGAGCAGTACTTC
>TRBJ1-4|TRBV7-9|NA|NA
CASSYTGMSEKLFF
TGTGCCAGCAGCTACACAGGGATGAGTGAAAAACTGTTTTTT
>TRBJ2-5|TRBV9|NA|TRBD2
CASSERLAGGQETQYF
TGTGCCAGCAGCGAACGACTAGCGGGGGGTCAAGAGACCCAGTACTTC
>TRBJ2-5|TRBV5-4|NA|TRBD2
CASRLSGGARETQYF
TGTGCCAGCAGATTAAGCGGGGGGGCCCGGGAGACCCAGTACTTC
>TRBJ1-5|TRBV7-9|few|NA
CASSTGTIGEIQHF
TGTGCCAGCAGCACCGGGACAATCGGCGAGATCCAGCATTTT
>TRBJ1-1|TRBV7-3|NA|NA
CAVRQGTNTEAFF
TGTGCCGTTCGGCAGGGAACGAACACTGAAGCTTTCTTT
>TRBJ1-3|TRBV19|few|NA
CASSITAIRVSGNTIYF
TGTGCCAGTAGTATAACGGCGATTAGGGTCTCTGGAAACACCATATATTTT
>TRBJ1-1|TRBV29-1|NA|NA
CSVKLVGRMNTEAFF
TGCAGCGTAAAACTGGTAGGAAGGATGAACACTGAAGCTTTCTTT
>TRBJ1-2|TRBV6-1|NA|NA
CASSEQGSYGYTF
TGTGCCAGCAGTGAACAGGGTTCCTATGGCTACACCTTC
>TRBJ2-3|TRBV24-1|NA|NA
CATSDLTSDTQYF
TGTGCCACCAGTGACCTGACTTCAGATACGCAGTATTTT
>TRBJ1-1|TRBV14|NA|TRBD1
CASSQVTGDQNLAFF
TGTGCCAGCAGCCAAGTAACAGGGGACCAAAACTTGGCTTTCTTT
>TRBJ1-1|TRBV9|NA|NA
CASSVGELEAFF
TGTGCCAGCAGCGTTGGTGAGCTTGAAGCTTTCTTT
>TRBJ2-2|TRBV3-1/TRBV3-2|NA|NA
CASSQKGSSTGELFF
TGTGCCAGCAGCCAAAAGGGCAGTTCTACTGGAGAGCTGTTTTTT
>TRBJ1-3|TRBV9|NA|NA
CASSVDAAGNSGNTIYF
TGTGCCAGCAGCGTAGACGCTGCCGGTAACTCTGGAAACACCATATATTTT
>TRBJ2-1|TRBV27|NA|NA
CASSLLGTNEQFF
TGTGCCAGCAGTTTATTGGGCACCAATGAGCAGTTCTTC
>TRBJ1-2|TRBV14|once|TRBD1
CASSQSDRGVGYTF
TGTGCCAGCAGCCAATCGGACAGGGGGGTTGGCTACACCTTC
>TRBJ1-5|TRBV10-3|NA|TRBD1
CAISEGQGNNQPQHF
TGTGCCATCAGTGAGGGACAGGGAAACAATCAGCCCCAGCATTTT
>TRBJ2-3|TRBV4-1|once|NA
CASSHLKDTDTQYF
TGCGCCAGCAGCCACCTCAAAGACACAGATACGCAGTATTTT
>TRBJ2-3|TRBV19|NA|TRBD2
CASSMGLAGQTDTQYF
TGTGCCAGTAGTATGGGGCTAGCGGGGCAGACAGATACGCAGTATTTT
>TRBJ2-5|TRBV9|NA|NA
CASSVAQGETQYF
TGTGCCAGCAGCGTAGCCCAGGGTGAGACCCAGTACTTC
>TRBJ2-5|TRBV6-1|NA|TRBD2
CASSRTSPQETQYF
TGTGCCAGCAGCAGGACTAGCCCTCAAGAGACCCAGTACTTC
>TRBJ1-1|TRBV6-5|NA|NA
CASRPDRWNTEAFF
TGTGCCAGCAGGCCCGACAGATGGAACACTGAAGCTTTCTTT
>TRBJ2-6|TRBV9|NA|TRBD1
CASSVARGQVSGANVLTF
TGTGCCAGCAGCGTAGCGAGGGGACAGGTCTCTGGGGCCAACGTCCTGACTTTC
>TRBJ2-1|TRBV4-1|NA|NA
CASSQEGRGGLYNEQFF
TGCGCCAGCAGCCAAGAGGGCAGGGGAGGACTTTACAATGAGCAGTTCTTC
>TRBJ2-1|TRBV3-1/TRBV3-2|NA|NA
CASSQSPDGVQYNEQFF
TGTGCCAGCAGCCAAAGCCCAGACGGGGTTCAGTACAATGAGCAGTTCTTC
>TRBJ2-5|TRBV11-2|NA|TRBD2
CASSLDVRLAGGSTQYF
TGTGCCAGCAGCTTAGATGTCAGACTAGCGGGGGGGAGTACCCAGTACTTC
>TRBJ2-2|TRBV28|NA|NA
CASSRVLGTGELFF
TGTGCCAGCAGTAGAGTTTTGGGCACCGGGGAGCTGTTTTTT
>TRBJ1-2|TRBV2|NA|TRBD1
CASSPDRGDGYTF
TGTGCCAGCAGCCCGGACAGGGGCGATGGCTACACCTTC
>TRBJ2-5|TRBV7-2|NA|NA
CASSSPLEETQYF
TGTGCCAGCAGCTCTCCGCTAGAAGAGACCCAGTACTTC
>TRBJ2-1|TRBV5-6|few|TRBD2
CASSLRAGGHNEQFF
TGTGCCAGCAGCTTGCGTGCGGGGGGCCACAATGAGCAGTTCTTC
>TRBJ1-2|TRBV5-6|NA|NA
CASSRSAENYGYTF
TGTGCCAGCAGCCGCTCGGCGGAGAACTATGGCTACACCTTC
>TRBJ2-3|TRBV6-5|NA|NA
CASSAGDTQYF
TGTGCCAGCAGCGCAGGGGATACGCAGTATTTT
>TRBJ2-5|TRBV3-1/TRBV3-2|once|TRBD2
CASSQGLAGGALQETQYF
TGTGCCAGCAGCCAAGGACTAGCGGGGGGGGCCCTCCAAGAGACCCAGTACTTC
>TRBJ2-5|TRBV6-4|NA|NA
CASSDSRTKRETQYF
TGTGCCAGCAGTGACTCGAGGACCAAAAGGGAGACCCAGTACTTC
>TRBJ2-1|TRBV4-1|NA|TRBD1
CASSPRQGSYNEQFF
TGCGCCAGCAGCCCAAGACAGGGCAGCTACAATGAGCAGTTCTTC